One and the same sample provided the 10 T cell receptor beta chains below, sequenced in a study of identical twins. TCRdb reprocessed the 5' RACE reads with MiXCR, giving one entry per CDR3 protein. Among 600,000 to 700,000 distinct CDR3 sequences listed, 21% were seen once. These data are also associated with another study on T cells expressing NK-cell markers.

The sequenced sample consisted of PBMCs. These receptors came from a woman aged 18-29 years in good health.

In its sample, this clonotype was seen many times. This chain uses TRBV20-1 with TRBJ2-3, with D possibly being TRBD1 or TRBD2 (6 bases each). This CDR3 contains 14 residues. The germline V and J ends were trimmed by 2 bases and 5 bases, with 14 bases remaining between them. The germline V gene encodes CDR1 DFQATT and CDR2 SNEGSKA (reference sequence). DNA for the CDR3: TGCAGTGCTAGAAGGGGGGTTGGCGGAGATACGCAGTATTTT. It specifies CSARRGVGGDTQYF.

The chain couples TRBV7-6 to TRBJ2-7, with D uncertain. The V gene lost 3 bases and the J gene lost 1 base, with 13 bases spanning the gap. There are 15 residues in the CDR3. Per germline, CDR1 SGHVS and CDR2 FNYEAQ. The CDR3 nucleotides are TGTGCCAGCAGCTTGACGGCGATGAATTCCTACGAGCAGTACTTC. Translated, it gives CASSLTAMNSYEQYF.

This clonotype occurred many times. The V and J genes are TRBV6-5 and TRBJ2-3; weak D call: TRBD2 (6 bases). V dropped 4 bases and J dropped 4 bases, with 12 bases sitting between them. The CDR3 runs 14 residues. From germline, CDR1 is MNHEY and CDR2 SVGAGI. The CDR3 DNA follows: TGTGCCAGCAGTTCGGGGACTGGTTCAGATACGCAGTATTTT. It yields the protein CASSSGTGSDTQYF.

The chain has TRBV12-3 or TRBV12-4 and TRBJ1-1; no reliable D call. The V and J ends lost 3 bases and 0 bases respectively, with 8 bases between them. This CDR3 is 14 amino acids long. In nucleotides, the CDR3 is TGTGCCAGCAGTTTCGGTTCCGTGAACACTGAAGCTTTCTTT. Amino acids: CASSFGSVNTEAFF.

This clonotype was seen only a few times. V and J are TRBV5-6 and TRBJ2-7; D is perhaps TRBD2 (5 bases). Trimming shortened V by 4 bases and J by 5 bases, and 13 bases separated the two germline ends. Germline loops: CDR1 SGHDT, CDR2 YYEEEE. The CDR3 sequence is 13 residues long. The CDR3 bases are TGTGCCAGCAGCGATTCGGGAAGCCACGAGCAGTACTTC. This codes for CASSDSGSHEQYF.

This clonotype was counted only a few times. V usage is TRBV9 and J usage is TRBJ2-7; D might be TRBD1 or TRBD2, each matching 6 bases. CDR3 length: 16 amino acids. V lost 0 bases and J lost 5, with 18 bases in between. Germline CDR1 is SGDLS and CDR2 is YYNGEE. CDR3: CASSVGGGLMSHEQYF. The CDR3 DNA reads TGTGCCAGCAGCGTAGGAGGGGGACTCATGTCCCACGAGCAGTACTTC.

This clonotype was seen at least ten times. The V and J genes are TRBV20-1 and TRBJ1-1; D unclear. The CDR3 has 13 amino acids. Per the germline V gene, CDR1 is DFQATT and CDR2 is SNEGSKA (reference sequence). The ends were cut back, 3 bases at V and 0 bases at J, with 8 bases in the middle. CDR3 amino acids: CSASRQLNTEAFF. The CDR3 nucleotides read TGCAGTGCTAGTCGTCAACTGAACACTGAAGCTTTCTTT.

Notes on this clonotype: Without the conserved terminal phenylalanine or tryptophan, this CDR3 likely stems from a read error. The rearrangement links TRBV7-2 to TRBJ2-7; 14 nucleotides line up with TRBD2. Germline V gives CDR1 SGHTA, CDR2 FQGNSA. V shed 2 bases and J 0 bases; nucleotides not matched to a gene: 3. CDR3 length: 17 residues. The CDR3 region has the DNA TGTGCCAGCAGCTTAAGGACTAGCGGGAGGCCCTCCTACGAGCAGTACCTC. Encoded protein: CASSLRTSGRPSYEQYL.

Many counts were recorded for this clonotype. The J gene is TRBJ2-5, the V gene TRBV20-1, with D unresolved. The V end was cut by 4 bases, the J end by 3 bases, with 9 bases between. The CDR3 loop spans 12 amino acids. In germline, CDR1 is DFQATT, CDR2 SNEGSKA (reference sequence). CDR3 sequence reads: CSATKGEETQYF. CDR3 DNA: TGCAGTGCTACAAAAGGCGAAGAGACCCAGTACTTC.

The gene calls are TRBV5-1 and TRBJ2-7, with 11 bases matching TRBD2. The CDR3 covers 16 residues. V was clipped by 0 bases and J by 5 bases; unmatched bases: 7. Germline CDR1 and CDR2: SGHRS and YFSETQ. The CDR3 region is CASSLALLAGVDEQYF. The CDR3 DNA is TGCGCCAGCAGCTTGGCCCTACTAGCGGGAGTTGACGAGCAGTACTTC. Full variable domain (rest looked up from reference TRBV5-1 and TRBJ2-7): KAGVTQTPRYLIKTRGQQVTLSCSPISGHRSVSWYQQTPGQGLQFLFEYFSETQRNKGNFPGRFSGRQFSNSRSEMNVSTLELGDSALYLCASSLALLAGVDEQYFGPGTRLTVT.